The 26 T cell receptor beta chains listed next were all sequenced from one sample in a study of cytomegalovirus exposure and HLA in healthy donors. The PCR had 60 Vbeta and 13 Jbeta primers. Method: immunoSEQ multiplex PCR; TCRdb's copy keeps in-frame clones and lacks some. This sample has about 150,000 clones; approximately 80% occur once, and the top ten carry roughly 1.8%. The material sequenced was PBMCs. These receptors were taken from a female donor in good health and CMV-seropositive.

The rearrangement links TRBV7-3 to TRBJ2-5; the match to TRBD2 covers 7 bases. The germline gives CDR1 SGHTA, CDR2 FQGTGA. Trimming took 4 bases from V and 4 from J; bases not matched to a gene: 9. This CDR3 comprises 15 residues. CDR3 nucleotide sequence: TGTGCCAGCAGCTCGGCCCGGGGAGGGACAGAGACCCAGTACTTC. Translated: CASSSARGGTETQYF.

The CDR3 nucleotides read TGTGCCAGCAGCTTGGGGGGACAGGCATACACTGAAGCTTTCTTT. Its translation is CASSLGGQAYTEAFF. V and J are TRBV5-4 and TRBJ1-1, with TRBD1 matching 8 bases. In germline, CDR1 is SGHNT, CDR2 YYREEE (reference sequence). The J segment lost 3 bases and the V segment lost 0 bases, leaving 4 bases of the junction unmatched. This CDR3 has 15 residues.

This rearrangement joins TRBV19 to TRBJ2-3, with TRBD2 as a possible D gene (5 bases). This CDR3 contains 15 residues. CDR1 is LNHDA, CDR2 SQIVND, per germline (reference sequence). Trimming cost V 5 bases and J 7 bases, with 19 bases left between them. The CDR3, as DNA: TGTGCCAGTAGTGAGGGCGATCGCCTCAAGAATACGCAGTATTTT. It encodes CASSEGDRLKNTQYF. The variable domain in full, completed from reference TRBV19 and TRBJ2-3, reads DGGITQSPKYLFRKEGQNVTLSCEQNLNHDAMYWYRQDPGQGLRLIYYSQIVNDFQKGDIAEGYSVSREKKESFPLTVTSAQKNPTAFYLCASSEGDRLKNTQYFGPGTRLTVL.

V usage is TRBV18 and J usage is TRBJ1-1; TRBD1 agrees at 8 bases. CDR1 and CDR2 from the germline V gene are KGHSH and LQKENI. After removal of 1 base from V and 5 bases from J, the junction contained 6 bases not matched to a gene. The CDR3 length is 15 residues. This chain's CDR3 is CASSPLAGGLTEAFF. The CDR3 region has the DNA TGTGCCAGCTCACCACTCGCAGGGGGCCTGACTGAAGCTTTCTTT.

The genes are TRBV14 and TRBJ2-7; tentatively, D is TRBD2 (6 bases). Trimming cost V 5 bases and J 2 bases, with 16 bases left between them. The CDR3 contains 15 residues. Germline CDR1 is SGHDN and CDR2 is FVKESK. CDR3 sequence (DNA): TGTGCCAGCAGCTCTTCGGGACTCAAAGCCTACGAGCAGTACTTC. Protein product: CASSSSGLKAYEQYF.

This chain uses TRBV7-3 with TRBJ2-1, with D tentatively TRBD2 (5 bases). The germline V gene has CDR1 SGHTA and CDR2 FQGTGA. This CDR3 comprises 14 residues. Trimming removed 5 bases from V and 7 bases from J, with 15 bases in between. CDR3: CASSTSPGKNEQFF. DNA of the CDR3: TGTGCCAGCAGCACTTCTCCGGGGAAGAATGAGCAGTTCTTC.

The count of this clone is one. The chain joins TRBV28 to TRBJ2-4; D is undetermined. This CDR3 has 13 residues. V was shortened by 3 bases and J by 7 bases, with 10 bases between the two germline ends. Germline V lookup: CDR1 MDHEN, CDR2 SYDVKM. The DNA for the CDR3 is TGTGCCAGCAGTTTGTGGGCCCCGAACATTCAGTACTTC. Its translation: CASSLWAPNIQYF.

This chain uses TRBV2 with TRBJ1-2; D might be TRBD1 (6 bases). The CDR3 sequence is 15 residues long. Germline V gives CDR1 SNHLY, CDR2 FYNNEI. Trimming took off 3 bases at V and 0 bases at J, with 11 bases between the two ends. CDR3 coding DNA: TGTGCCAGCAGTGACAGACAGGCCTCTAACTATGGCTACACCTTC. As protein: CASSDRQASNYGYTF.

This clone was detected only a few times. The chain combines TRBV5-4 with TRBJ1-4, with D tentatively TRBD1 (5 bases). CDR1 and CDR2 from the germline V gene are SGHNT and YYREEE (reference sequence). The ends were cut back, 2 bases at V and 6 bases at J, with 14 bases in the middle. The CDR3 is made up of 15 amino acids. CDR3 sequence: CASSLGGAADEKLFF. The CDR3, as DNA: TGTGCCAGCAGCTTAGGAGGGGCGGCCGATGAAAAACTGTTTTTT. Full variable domain (outside the CDR3, taken from reference TRBV5-4 and TRBJ1-4): ETGVTQSPTHLIKTRGQQVTLRCSSQSGHNTVSWYQQALGQGPQFIFQYYREEENGRGNFPPRFSGLQFPNYSSELNVNALELDDSALYLCASSLGGAADEKLFFGSGTQLSVL.

The chain recombines TRBV4-2 with TRBJ1-1; 9 positions agree with TRBD1. Germline V gene data show CDR1 as LGHNA and CDR2 as YNFKEQ. The CDR3 extends over 18 amino acids. The J segment lost 1 base and the V segment lost 3 bases, leaving 12 bases of the junction unmatched. The DNA for the CDR3 is TGTGCCAGCAGCCACTTACCGGGACAGGGCGCGGCGAACACTGAAGCTTTCTTT. This translates into CASSHLPGQGAANTEAFF.

V gene TRBV10-3 combines with J gene TRBJ2-6, with 10 bases matching TRBD1. Germline V gene sequence: CDR1 ENHRY, CDR2 SYGVKD. This CDR3 is built from 19 residues. V was clipped by 2 bases and J by 0 bases; unmatched bases: 7. CDR3 in amino acids: CAISEPPGTGVSGANVLTF. The CDR3 bases are TGTGCCATCAGTGAGCCACCCGGGACAGGGGTCTCTGGGGCCAACGTCCTGACTTTC.

The chain links TRBV6-1 to TRBJ1-5; tentatively, D is TRBD1 (5 bases). Germline V gene sequence: CDR1 MNHNS, CDR2 SASEGT. There are 16 residues in the CDR3. V was pared by 3 bases and J by 0 bases, with 12 bases between. DNA of the CDR3: TGTGCCAGCAGTGATTTGGGGGGTTATAGCAATCAGCCCCAGCATTTT. It codes for CASSDLGGYSNQPQHF.

The chain has TRBV5-1 and TRBJ2-3; TRBD2 agrees at 8 bases. The CDR3 is 15 amino acids. Trimming removed 0 bases from V and 4 bases from J; junction bases left unmatched: 4. CDR1 and CDR2 from the germline V gene are SGHRS and YFSETQ. The CDR3 nucleotides read TGCGCCAGCAGCTTGGTGGGACTAGTGGCAGATACGCAGTATTTT. Protein product: CASSLVGLVADTQYF.

This clone was detected once. CDR3 loop: CASSFNPDYYYSTGELFF. The CDR3 region has the DNA TGTGCCAGCAGCTTTAATCCGGACTACTATTATTCCACCGGGGAGCTGTTTTTT. The chain carries TRBV5-8 and TRBJ2-2, with a possible D match to TRBD2 (6 bases). This CDR3 is built from 18 residues. CDR1 and CDR2 from the germline V gene are SGHTS and YDEGEE. The V gene lost 2 bases and the J gene lost 4 bases, with 21 bases spanning the gap.

This clone was counted between two and nine times. V is TRBV5-1 and J is TRBJ2-3, with D perhaps matching TRBD2 (6 bases). The CDR3 length is 17 residues. Trimming took 4 bases from V and 1 from J, leaving 19 bases between them. CDR1 is SGHRS and CDR2 is YFSETQ in the germline V gene. The CDR3, as DNA: TGCGCCAGCAGCCCCGTAGCGGACCTCCGGCGCACAGATACGCAGTATTTT. Translated, it gives CASSPVADLRRTDTQYF.

CDR3 residues: CASSLASFEKLFF. CDR3 in DNA: TGCGCCAGCAGCTTGGCTAGTTTTGAAAAACTGTTTTTT. V is TRBV5-1 and J is TRBJ1-4; D remains unclear. V dropped 0 bases and J dropped 7 bases, with 7 bases sitting between them. Germline CDR1 reads SGHRS; CDR2 reads YFSETQ. The CDR3 consists of 13 residues.

Only a few counts were recorded for this clone. The CDR3 DNA reads as TGTGCCAGCAGCTTGGGTGGCAGGGGGCAGGACACTGAAGCTTTCTTT. Its translation: CASSLGGRGQDTEAFF. The rearrangement joins TRBV5-4 to TRBJ1-1; 8 nucleotides match TRBD1. Per the germline V gene, CDR1 is SGHNT and CDR2 is YYREEE (reference sequence). This CDR3 comprises 16 residues. Trimming cost V 0 bases and J 3 bases; bases outside gene matches: 7.

The genes are TRBV6-1 and TRBJ1-1; TRBD1 agrees at 7 bases. The CDR3 is 17 residues long. The germline V gene has CDR1 MNHNS and CDR2 SASEGT. The V and J ends lost 0 bases and 1 base, in that order; junction bases with no gene match: 8. CDR3 sequence (DNA): TGTGCCAGCAGTGAAGCCAACAGGGGTCCTTGGAACACTGAAGCTTTCTTT. The encoded protein is CASSEANRGPWNTEAFF.

This clone was picked up a small number of times. J is TRBJ1-5 and V is TRBV6-1; D may be TRBD1 (5 bases). CDR1 is MNHNS and CDR2 is SASEGT in the germline V gene. The CDR3 consists of 15 residues. V shed 5 bases and J shed 2 bases, with 13 bases lying between them. The CDR3 sequence is CASSRTAQGNQPQHF. In DNA form, the CDR3 reads TGTGCCAGCAGTCGTACCGCACAGGGCAATCAGCCCCAGCATTTT.

The chain has TRBV19 and TRBJ1-5; TRBD1 is a possible D gene (5 bases). V was trimmed by 7 bases and J by 0 bases, leaving 19 bases between them. CDR1 and CDR2 from the germline V gene are LNHDA and SQIVND (reference sequence). The CDR3 covers 17 residues. CDR3 sequence reads: CASTRGGGDYSNQPQHF. Written as DNA, the CDR3 is TGTGCCAGTACCCGAGGTGGGGGGGATTATAGCAATCAGCCCCAGCATTTT.

The chain carries TRBV2 and TRBJ2-7; TRBD2 is a possible D gene (6 bases). Germline CDR1 and CDR2: SNHLY and FYNNEI. The CDR3 extends over 13 amino acids. V was cut by 10 bases and J by 2 bases, with 15 bases left in between. CDR3 loop: CAIRGTGTYEQYF. The CDR3 DNA reads as TGTGCCATCCGGGGGACGGGGACCTACGAGCAGTACTTC.

The chain carries TRBV6-4 and TRBJ2-7; 9 bases agree with TRBD1. CDR1 MRHNA and CDR2 SNTAGT come from the germline V gene. This CDR3 region has 16 residues. V dropped 2 bases and J dropped 4; count of bases not matched to a gene: 9. The CDR3 bases are TGTGCCAGCAGTGACGTCCCCGGGACAGGGAAGTACGAGCAGTACTTC. Translation gives CASSDVPGTGKYEQYF.

This chain uses TRBV14 with TRBJ1-6, with D tentatively TRBD1 (5 bases). CDR3 length equals 13 residues. Per germline, CDR1 SGHDN and CDR2 FVKESK. The V and J ends lost 5 bases and 9 bases respectively, with 11 bases between them. This chain's CDR3 is CASSITQGSPLHF. The CDR3, as DNA: TGTGCCAGCAGCATCACGCAGGGTTCACCCCTCCACTTT.

This chain uses TRBV7-9 with TRBJ1-1; D uncertain. This CDR3 spans 15 amino acids. From germline, CDR1 is SEHNR and CDR2 FQNEAQ (reference sequence). V lost 0 bases to trimming and J lost 0 bases, with 8 bases between them. The CDR3 bases are TGTGCCAGCAGCTTAGCGTCGCGGTTGAACACTGAAGCTTTCTTT. Its translation is CASSLASRLNTEAFF.

This chain joins TRBV9 and TRBJ2-3; TRBD1 agrees at 10 bases. Germline assignment: CDR1 SGDLS and CDR2 YYNGEE. CDR3 size: 15 residues. Trimming took 3 bases from V and 4 from J; bases not matched to a gene: 5. The CDR3 coding sequence is TGTGCCAGCAGCGGCTGGGACAGGGGCCCAGATACGCAGTATTTT. This codes for CASSGWDRGPDTQYF.

V usage is TRBV2 and J usage is TRBJ1-5, with 12 bases that match TRBD1. Germline CDR1 SNHLY, CDR2 FYNNEI. This CDR3 contains 15 residues. Trimming removed 6 bases from V and 6 bases from J; junction bases left unmatched: 6. The CDR3 here is CASRPGTGGVQPQHF. The CDR3 DNA reads TGTGCCAGCAGGCCCGGGACAGGGGGCGTTCAGCCCCAGCATTTT.